The clone carrying this T cell receptor beta chain was seen once. The target antigen is unknown. This entry is derived from a study of cytomegalovirus exposure and HLA in healthy donors. Points from the study as a whole: TCR beta V- and J-gene trimming was later associated with a missense DCLRE1C variant. From TCR beta sequences, most subjects' HLA-A and HLA-B alleles were reportedly predicted accurately.

It was with 60 Vbeta and 13 Jbeta primers that the PCR ran. Profiled with immunoSEQ multiplex PCR; TCRdb holds only in-frame clones, not every one. The table has approximately 120,000 clones, roughly 77% seen once. Germline CDR1 reads SEHNR; CDR2 reads FQNEAQ (reference sequence). Between the trimmed V and J ends, which lost 1 base and 6 bases, there was a span of 11 bases. The CDR3 is 14 residues long. The chain employs TRBV7-9 and TRBJ2-3; D is possibly TRBD2 (5 bases). Sample: PBMCs. This receptor was obtained from a woman aged 25 to 45 in good health and CMV-seronegative. The CDR3 coding sequence is TGTGCCAGCAGCTTAGGTGAGAGGGCGGATACGCAGTATTTT. Protein product: CASSLGERADTQYF.